The rows below give T cell receptor beta chains drawn from one sample of a study of blood T cell repertoires in COVID-19. TCRdb's table, derived via immunoSEQ multiplex PCR, lists solely in-frame clones and lacks some. The data contain about 220,000 clones, roughly nine tenths of them singletons. Sequenced material: PBMCs or T cells enriched from blood (not recorded which). The receptor source for this set is a young woman in a cohort exposed to, infected with or recovered from COVID-19 (not recorded which). Each CDR3 is given with its conserved first and last residue. D genes are given only for firm matches. Not every row has a clone size; where given, it reads once, few, many or a size class.

d_gene	abundance	j_gene	v_gene	CDR3aa	CDR3nt
TRBD1	.	TRBJ1-6	TRBV28	CASVGQGGFYNSPLHF	TGTGCCAGCGTCGGACAGGGTGGCTTTTATAATTCACCCCTCCACTTT
TRBD2	.	TRBJ2-7	TRBV19	CASSIYLAGSYEQYF	TGTGCCAGTAGTATTTATCTAGCGGGCTCCTACGAGCAGTACTTC
.	once	TRBJ1-1	TRBV5-1	CASSLGSDTEAFF	TGCGCCAGCAGCTTGGGTTCTGACACTGAAGCTTTCTTT
.	.	TRBJ1-1	TRBV4-2	CASSQDEEMNTEAFF	TGTGCCAGCAGCCAAGATGAGGAGATGAACACTGAAGCTTTCTTT
.	.	TRBJ1-6	TRBV10-1	CASSESGDSPLHF	TGCGCCAGCAGTGAGTCCGGGGATTCACCCCTCCACTTT
.	.	TRBJ2-6	TRBV24-1	CATSDTPGDGANVLTF	TGTGCCACCAGTGATACACCGGGGGATGGGGCCAACGTCCTGACTTTC
.	.	TRBJ2-1	TRBV7-9	CASSLLRDKGQFF	TGTGCCAGCAGCTTGTTACGGGACAAAGGGCAGTTCTTC
.	.	TRBJ1-1	TRBV12-3/TRBV12-4	CASRWGAEAFF	TGTGCCAGCAGATGGGGGGCTGAAGCTTTCTTT
.	.	TRBJ2-4	TRBV5-1	CASSLDTDRRSIQYF	TGCGCCAGCAGCCTCGACACCGACCGACGGTCCATTCAGTACTTC
TRBD1	.	TRBJ1-1	TRBV5-4	CASSLPGTGGASTEAFF	TGTGCCAGCAGTTTACCCGGGACAGGGGGCGCGAGCACTGAAGCTTTCTTT
.	.	TRBJ1-1	TRBV30	CAWSAAVMNTEAFF	TGTGCCTGGAGTGCGGCGGTGATGAACACTGAAGCTTTCTTT
.	.	TRBJ2-3	TRBV5-1	CASSWTPGVSTDTQYF	TGCGCCAGCAGCTGGACCCCGGGGGTGAGCACAGATACGCAGTATTTT
TRBD1	.	TRBJ2-2	TRBV10-3	CAISVAPGQGFTGELFF	TGTGCCATCAGTGTCGCCCCGGGACAGGGTTTCACCGGGGAGCTGTTTTTT
.	.	TRBJ1-1	TRBV7-3	CASSLYGVTEAFF	TGTGCCAGCAGCTTATACGGGGTCACTGAAGCTTTCTTT
TRBD1	.	TRBJ1-1	TRBV19	CASSTRAGGDTEAFF	TGTGCCAGTAGTACCCGGGCAGGGGGCGATACTGAAGCTTTCTTT
.	.	TRBJ2-3	TRBV28	CASSLFYTTDTQYF	TGTGCCAGCAGTTTATTTTACACAACAGATACGCAGTATTTT
TRBD1	.	TRBJ2-3	TRBV3-1/TRBV3-2	CASSQERSAGGMADTQYF	TGTGCCAGCAGCCAAGAAAGAAGTGCAGGGGGTATGGCAGATACGCAGTATTTT
.	.	TRBJ2-3	TRBV7-3	CASSFSGGSGDTQYF	TGTGCCAGCAGCTTCTCGGGGGGCTCGGGTGATACGCAGTATTTT
.	once	TRBJ1-1	TRBV19	CASSTGPQGTEAFF	TGTGCCAGTAGTACCGGACCTCAGGGCACTGAAGCTTTCTTT
TRBD1	.	TRBJ2-7	TRBV2	CASTGQGPEQYF	TGTGCCAGCACTGGACAGGGACCCGAGCAGTACTTC
TRBD2	.	TRBJ2-7	TRBV29-1	CSASPVGGPGYEQYF	TGCAGCGCTTCCCCTGTGGGAGGGCCGGGATACGAGCAGTACTTC
TRBD1	.	TRBJ1-1	TRBV2	CASSVGQFPYLGTEAFF	TGTGCCAGCAGTGTGGGACAGTTTCCGTATTTGGGCACTGAAGCTTTCTTT
TRBD1	.	TRBJ1-1	TRBV5-1	CASSSTGTGGLMDTEAFF	TGCGCCAGCAGCTCCACCGGGACAGGCGGCCTGATGGACACTGAAGCTTTCTTT